The 12 T cell receptor beta chains below were found in one sample sequenced in a study of blood T cell repertoires in COVID-19. The data were produced by immunoSEQ multiplex PCR, yet TCRdb's version contains in-frame clones alone and is incomplete. The sample gives 130,000 or so clones, about 82% of which show up once; over 8% is in the top ten. Input material: peripheral blood. These receptors originate from a woman aged 55-70 years with acute or convalescent COVID-19.

The rearrangement joins TRBV29-1 to TRBJ2-1; 8 bases line up with TRBD1. V was pared by 4 bases and J by 4 bases, with 6 bases of the junction left unmatched. The CDR3 extends over 14 amino acids. Germline V lookup: CDR1 SQVTM, CDR2 ANQGSEA. The DNA of the CDR3 is TGCAGCGTTGCAACCGGGACAGGTTACAATGAGCAGTTCTTC. It yields the protein CSVATGTGYNEQFF.

This clone is a singleton in its sample. This chain joins TRBV19 and TRBJ2-1; 9 positions agree with TRBD2. V shed 7 bases, J shed 8 bases, and the junction held 9 bases outside the gene matches. This CDR3 has 14 residues. Germline CDR1 reads LNHDA; CDR2 reads SQIVND (reference sequence). The CDR3 is CASTFPRGGDEQFF. CDR3 nucleotide sequence: TGTGCCAGTACTTTTCCGCGGGGGGGGGATGAGCAGTTCTTC.

The rearrangement links TRBV5-4 to TRBJ2-3; 10 bases are a match to TRBD1. Per germline, CDR1 SGHNT and CDR2 YYREEE (reference sequence). V lost 4 bases, J lost 0 bases, and 5 bases stayed unmatched. This CDR3 is 16 amino acids long. The CDR3 region has the DNA TGTGCCAGCAGCCCCAGGACAGGGGGAAGCACAGATACGCAGTATTTT. Amino acid sequence: CASSPRTGGSTDTQYF.

This clone appeared a single time. The chain links TRBV11-2 to TRBJ2-3; 12 bases map to TRBD2. Trimming took 1 base from V and 1 from J; bases not matched to a gene: 0. This CDR3 has 16 residues. Germline values: CDR1 SGHAT, CDR2 FQNNGV. The CDR3 DNA reads as TGTGCCAGCAGCTTAGGGACTAGCGGGGGCACAGATACGCAGTATTTT. Amino acids: CASSLGTSGGTDTQYF.

The V and J genes are TRBV3-1 (or the pseudogene TRBV3-2) and TRBJ1-6, with D uncertain. Germline V lookup: CDR1 LGHDT, CDR2 YNNKEL (reference sequence). The CDR3 spans 12 residues. Trimming took off 5 bases at V and 7 bases at J, with 6 bases between the two ends. The CDR3 sequence is CASSEENSPLHF. The CDR3 DNA reads TGTGCCAGCAGCGAGGAGAATTCACCCCTCCACTTT.

This clone was seen once. V is TRBV9 and J is TRBJ2-7; D might be TRBD2 (6 bases). Trimming stripped 0 bases from V and 1 base from J, with 11 bases between. The CDR3 is 15 amino acids. The germline gives CDR1 SGDLS, CDR2 YYNGEE. CDR3 coding DNA: TGTGCCAGCAGCGTAGGCGGGACTGTATCCTACGAGCAGTACTTC. Translated, it gives CASSVGGTVSYEQYF. Together with reference TRBV9 and TRBJ2-7, the CDR3 gives the full variable domain: DSGVTQTPKHLITATGQRVTLRCSPRSGDLSVYWYQQSLDQGLQFLIQYYNGEERAKGNILERFSAQQFPDLHSELNLSSLELGDSALYFCASSVGGTVSYEQYFGPGTRLTVT.

The rearrangement joins TRBV27 to TRBJ1-1; D is perhaps TRBD1 (6 bases). This CDR3 contains 13 residues. The germline V gene has CDR1 MNHEY and CDR2 SMNVEV (reference sequence). V was clipped by 3 bases and J by 7 bases, with 12 bases between them. DNA for the CDR3: TGTGCCAGCAGTTTTGGGGGCAGGGATGAAGCTTTCTTT. This translates into CASSFGGRDEAFF.

The chain carries TRBV5-1 and TRBJ2-3; 14 nucleotides align to TRBD2. The length of the CDR3 is 16 residues. Germline CDR1 reads SGHRS; CDR2 reads YFSETQ. Trimming took 4 bases from V and 2 from J; bases not matched to a gene: 3. The chain's CDR3 is CASSRLAGGTTDTQYF. CDR3 DNA sequence: TGCGCCAGCAGCCGACTAGCGGGGGGGACCACAGATACGCAGTATTTT.

This clone has a count of ten or more. The chain is built from TRBV30 and TRBJ2-3, with D possibly matching TRBD2 (6 bases). The CDR3 sequence is 15 residues long. Germline lookup yields CDR1 GTSNPN and CDR2 SVGIG (reference sequence). The V and J ends lost 1 base and 4 bases respectively, with 15 bases between them. The CDR3, as DNA: TGTGCCTGGAGTGCCACGACTAGTGGGGCAGATACGCAGTATTTT. Translation gives CAWSATTSGADTQYF.

J is TRBJ2-5 and V is TRBV7-8; TRBD2 matches at 14 bases. Trimming cost V 5 bases and J 4 bases; bases outside gene matches: 9. CDR1 and CDR2 from the germline V gene are SGHVS and FQNEAQ. The CDR3 totals 17 residues. The CDR3 nucleotides read TGTGCCAGCAGCCTCAGGACTAGCGGGGGGCAGGGAGAGACCCAGTACTTC. It is translated as CASSLRTSGGQGETQYF.

J is TRBJ2-1 and V is TRBV25-1; D unresolved. V dropped 4 bases and J dropped 6 bases, with 10 bases sitting between them. The germline gives CDR1 MGHDK, CDR2 SYGVNS. There are 13 residues in the CDR3. In DNA, the CDR3 is TGTGCCAGCAGTGGAGATCGGGTCAATGAGCAGTTCTTC. It yields the protein CASSGDRVNEQFF.

The chain is built from TRBV5-4 and TRBJ2-5; 7 bases are a match to TRBD2. V was clipped by 4 bases and J by 4 bases; unmatched bases: 13. CDR1 is SGHNT and CDR2 is YYREEE in the germline V gene (reference sequence). This CDR3 spans 16 amino acids. This CDR3 is CASSVDGGGRIETQYF. CDR3 nucleotides: TGTGCCAGCAGCGTCGATGGGGGGGGTAGGATAGAGACCCAGTACTTC.